Sequencing of this T cell receptor (beta chain) was carried out in a study of blood T cell repertoires in COVID-19. Germline V lookup: CDR1 LNHDA, CDR2 SQIVND (reference sequence). The V and J ends lost 4 bases and 5 bases respectively, with 8 bases between them. CDR3 length equals 12 residues. Authors' data handling: From reference gene primer amplification, estimates of nucleated cell counts were derived. Using immunoSEQ multiplex PCR, the repertoire was profiled, and TCRdb retains in-frame clones only, with some absent. That table supplies the V and J calls and clone size; D and trimming were determined from the DNA. In the table there are about 200,000 clones, about nine tenths of which are singletons.

The genes are TRBV19 and TRBJ1-2; D uncertain. The sample was peripheral blood. This TCR derives from a man aged 18-30 years with active or convalescent COVID-19. The DNA of the CDR3 is TGTGCCAGTAGTAGTATCCGTTATGGCTACACCTTC. Translating it yields CASSSIRYGYTF. Drawing the rest from reference TRBV19 and TRBJ1-2, the complete variable domain is DGGITQSPKYLFRKEGQNVTLSCEQNLNHDAMYWYRQDPGQGLRLIYYSQIVNDFQKGDIAEGYSVSREKKESFPLTVTSAQKNPTAFYLCASSSIRYGYTFGSGTRLTVV.